This TCR beta chain was recovered during a study of T cell responses to AZD1222 COVID-19 vaccine. General observations from the study: Only 6 or 7 people who got AZD1222 tested seropositive at baseline. Repertoire sampling happened only post peak T cell response. A mostly white British donor set with more females was recruited, and clonal diversity was possibly underestimated. Spike-specific TCR breadth rose after two AZD1222 doses, and depth rose as well.

The CDR3 sequence is 14 residues long. Trimming removed 0 bases from V and 6 bases from J, with 12 bases in between. Per germline, CDR1 LGHNA and CDR2 YSLEER. This clone showed up just a few times. Its antigen remains unknown. Libraries were prepared by immunoSEQ multiplex PCR; TCRdb keeps only in-frame clonotypes and omits some of them. Of more than 150,000 clones listed, 75% to 95% are singletons. This receptor was obtained from an adult in good health. V is TRBV4-3 and J is TRBJ2-7, with D perhaps matching TRBD1 (5 bases). The sequences come from peripheral blood, collected on day 0 of AZD1222 vaccination. The CDR3 coding sequence is TGCGCCAGCAGCCAAGAAGGGGCTGGGGCCGAGCAGTACTTC. Amino acids: CASSQEGAGAEQYF.